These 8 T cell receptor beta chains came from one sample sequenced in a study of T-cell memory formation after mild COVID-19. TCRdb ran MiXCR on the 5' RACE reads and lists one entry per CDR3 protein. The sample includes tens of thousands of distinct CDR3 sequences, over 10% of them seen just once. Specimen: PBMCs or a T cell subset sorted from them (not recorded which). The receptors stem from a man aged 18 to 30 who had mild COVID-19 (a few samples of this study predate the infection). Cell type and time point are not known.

The DNA of the CDR3 is TGTGCCAGCAGTGATCAGACCTACGAGCAGTACTTC. Translating it yields CASSDQTYEQYF. This sequence joins TRBV6-1 and TRBJ2-7; D is unresolved. The germline V gene encodes CDR1 MNHNS and CDR2 SASEGT. The V end was cut by 3 bases, the J end by 2 bases, with 5 bases between. This CDR3 has 12 amino acids.

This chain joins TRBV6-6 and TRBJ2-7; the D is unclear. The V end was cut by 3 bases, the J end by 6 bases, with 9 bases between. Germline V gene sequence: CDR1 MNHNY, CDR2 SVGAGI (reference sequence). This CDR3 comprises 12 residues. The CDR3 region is CASSYSPLEQYV. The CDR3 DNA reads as TGTGCCAGCAGTTATTCCCCCCTCGAGCAGTACGTC.

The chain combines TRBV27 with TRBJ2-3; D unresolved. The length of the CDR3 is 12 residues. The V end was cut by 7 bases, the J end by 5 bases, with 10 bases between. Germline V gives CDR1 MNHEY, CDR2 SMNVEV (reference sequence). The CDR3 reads CASIGLGDTQYF. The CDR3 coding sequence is TGTGCCAGCATCGGGTTGGGAGATACGCAGTATTTT.

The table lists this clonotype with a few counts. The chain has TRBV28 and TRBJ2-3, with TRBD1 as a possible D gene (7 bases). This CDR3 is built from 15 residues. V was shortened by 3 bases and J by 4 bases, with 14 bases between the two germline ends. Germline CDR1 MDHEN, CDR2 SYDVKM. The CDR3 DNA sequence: TGTGCCAGCAGTTTGACAGGGAGGTTATCAGATACGCAGTATTTT. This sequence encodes CASSLTGRLSDTQYF.

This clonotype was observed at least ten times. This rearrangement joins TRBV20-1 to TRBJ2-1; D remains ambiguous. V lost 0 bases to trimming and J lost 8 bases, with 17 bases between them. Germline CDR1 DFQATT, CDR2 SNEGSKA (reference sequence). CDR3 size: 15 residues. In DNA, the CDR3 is TGCAGTGCTAGAGACCCCTTCAGGAAGGTAGATGAGCAGTTCTTC. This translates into CSARDPFRKVDEQFF.

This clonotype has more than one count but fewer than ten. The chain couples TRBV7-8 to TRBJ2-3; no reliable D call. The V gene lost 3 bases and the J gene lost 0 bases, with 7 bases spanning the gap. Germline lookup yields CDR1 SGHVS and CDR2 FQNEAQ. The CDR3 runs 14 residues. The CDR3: CASSLRYSTDTQYF. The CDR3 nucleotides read TGTGCCAGCAGCTTGCGGTACAGCACAGATACGCAGTATTTT.

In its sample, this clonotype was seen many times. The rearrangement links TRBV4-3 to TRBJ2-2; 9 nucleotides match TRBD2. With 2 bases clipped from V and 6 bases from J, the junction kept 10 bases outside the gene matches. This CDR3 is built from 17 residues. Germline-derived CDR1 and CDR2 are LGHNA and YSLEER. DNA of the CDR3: TGCGCCAGCAGCCAATCGTTAGCGGGGGAGGTGCCCGGGGAGCTGTTTTTT. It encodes CASSQSLAGEVPGELFF.

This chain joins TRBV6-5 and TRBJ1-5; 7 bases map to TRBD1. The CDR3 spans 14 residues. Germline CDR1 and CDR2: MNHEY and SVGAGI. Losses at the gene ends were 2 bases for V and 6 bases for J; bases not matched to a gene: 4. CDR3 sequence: CASSYQNRGQPQHF. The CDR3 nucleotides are TGTGCCAGCAGTTACCAGAACAGGGGTCAGCCCCAGCATTTT.